The clone carrying this T cell receptor (beta chain) was counted a few times. This entry comes from a study of Graves' ophthalmopathy and Graves' hyperthyroidism. Stable hyperthyroidism referred to disease that showed no ophthalmopathy within 18 months of follow-up. Beta-chain TCR CDR3 regions were amplified from RNA transcripts. RT-PCR in the first round used HTBI primers; a second-round multiplex PCR followed. Each CDR3 protein is one row after TCRdb ran MiXCR on the multiplex PCR reads. The sample has some 360,000 distinct CDR3 sequences; approximately 18% are singletons. Unmatched junction bases numbered 4, after V lost 4 bases and J lost 5 bases. The CDR3 is made up of 14 amino acids. The germline V gene encodes CDR1 LNHNV and CDR2 YYDKDF (reference sequence).

This receptor was identified in an adult woman with stable Graves' hyperthyroidism. The rearrangement links TRBV15 to TRBJ2-2; the match to TRBD1 covers 7 bases. The sequencing input was peripheral blood. CDR3 nucleotide sequence: TGTGCCACCAGCAATCAGGGGGAGACCGGGGAGCTGTTTTTT. It specifies CATSNQGETGELFF.